This entry lists 5 T cell receptor beta chains sequenced from one sample in a study of blood T cell repertoires in COVID-19. TCRdb's table, derived via immunoSEQ multiplex PCR, lists solely in-frame clones and lacks some. This sample yields about 480,000 clones, of which around 87% are seen a single time; roughly 1.9% belongs to the top ten. Sequencing was performed on PBMCs or T cells enriched from blood (not recorded which). Receptors originate from a woman between 40 and 50 years old who had recovered from COVID-19.

This clone was seen only once. The chain carries TRBV19 and TRBJ2-2, with 9 positions matching TRBD1. CDR1 and CDR2 (germline): LNHDA, SQIVND (reference sequence). V lost 4 bases to trimming and J lost 5 bases; unmatched junction nucleotides: 5. CDR3 length equals 15 residues. The CDR3 here is CASSTWDRATGELFF. CDR3 in DNA: TGTGCCAGTAGTACCTGGGACAGGGCTACCGGGGAGCTGTTTTTT.

This rearrangement joins TRBV7-2 to TRBJ2-7, with 9 bases lining up with TRBD1. In germline, CDR1 is SGHTA, CDR2 FQGNSA. The length of the CDR3 is 16 residues. V was pared by 5 bases and J by 5 bases, with 13 bases of the junction left unmatched. The CDR3 protein is CASSLDPGQGIHEQYF. Written as DNA, the CDR3 is TGTGCCAGCAGCCTAGACCCGGGACAGGGTATCCACGAGCAGTACTTC.

This clone was counted a few times. CDR3: CASSTGANRYEQYF. The CDR3, as DNA: TGTGCCAGCAGCACGGGAGCAAATCGATACGAGCAGTACTTC. The V gene is TRBV21-1, the J gene TRBJ2-7; the table's D call, TRBD2, was not checked against the DNA. TRBV21-1 is flagged as a pseudogene. The CDR3 has 14 residues.

The chain employs TRBV15 and TRBJ2-1; D perhaps matches TRBD1 (5 bases). Trimming shortened V by 0 bases and J by 4 bases, and 10 bases separated the two germline ends. This CDR3 region has 15 residues. Germline CDR1 is LNHNV and CDR2 is YYDKDF (reference sequence). The CDR3 spells CATSRDRGAYNEQFF. CDR3 bases: TGTGCCACCAGCAGAGATAGGGGCGCGTACAATGAGCAGTTCTTC.

This chain's CDR3 is CASSEPRDRASSYEQYF. The CDR3, as DNA: TGTGCCAGCAGTGAGCCGAGGGACAGGGCGAGCTCCTACGAGCAGTACTTC. V gene TRBV6-1 combines with J gene TRBJ2-7, with 9 bases fitting TRBD1. V dropped 3 bases and J dropped 0; count of bases not matched to a gene: 9. This CDR3 region has 17 residues. Germline V gene lookup returns CDR1 MNHNS and CDR2 SASEGT.